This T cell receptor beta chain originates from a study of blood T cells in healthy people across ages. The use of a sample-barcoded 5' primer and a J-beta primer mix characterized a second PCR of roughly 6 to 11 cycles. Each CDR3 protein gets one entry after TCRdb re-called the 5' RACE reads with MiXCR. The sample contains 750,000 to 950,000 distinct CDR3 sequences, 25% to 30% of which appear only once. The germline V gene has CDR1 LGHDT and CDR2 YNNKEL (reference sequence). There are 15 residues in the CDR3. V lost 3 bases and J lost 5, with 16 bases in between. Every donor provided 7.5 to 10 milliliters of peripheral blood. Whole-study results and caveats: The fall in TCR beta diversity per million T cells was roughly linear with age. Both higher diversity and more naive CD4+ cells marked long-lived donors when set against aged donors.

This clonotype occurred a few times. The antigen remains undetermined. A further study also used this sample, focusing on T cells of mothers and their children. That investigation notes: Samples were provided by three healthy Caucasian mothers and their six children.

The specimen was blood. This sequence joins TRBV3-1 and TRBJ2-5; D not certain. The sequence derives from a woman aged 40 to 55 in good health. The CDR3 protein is CASSHPLGETETQYF. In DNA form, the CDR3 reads TGTGCCAGCAGCCATCCCCTCGGTGAAACGGAGACCCAGTACTTC.